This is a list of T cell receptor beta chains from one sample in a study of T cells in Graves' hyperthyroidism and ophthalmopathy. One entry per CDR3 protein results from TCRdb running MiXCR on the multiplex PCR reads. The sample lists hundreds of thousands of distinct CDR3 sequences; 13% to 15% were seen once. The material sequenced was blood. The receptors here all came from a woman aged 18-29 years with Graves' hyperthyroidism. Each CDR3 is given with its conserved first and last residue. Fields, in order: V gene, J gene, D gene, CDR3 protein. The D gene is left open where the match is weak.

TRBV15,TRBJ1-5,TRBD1,CATGQVYSNQPQHF
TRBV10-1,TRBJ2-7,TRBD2,CASILGTRRYEQYF
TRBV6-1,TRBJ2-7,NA,CASSPQTDLQYF
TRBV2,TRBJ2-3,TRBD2,CASRTSDLSTDTQYF
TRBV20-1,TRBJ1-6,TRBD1,CSSRPGQGNSPLHF
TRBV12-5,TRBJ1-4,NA,CASGPLVQGGLEEKLFF
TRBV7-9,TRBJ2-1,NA,CASSVVATPRQFF
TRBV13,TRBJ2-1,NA,CASSLAAAQFF
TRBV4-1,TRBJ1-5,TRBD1,CASSQFARVGTGDQPQHF
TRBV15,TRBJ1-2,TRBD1,CATSRDDRGYGYTF
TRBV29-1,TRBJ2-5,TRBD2,CSVAGTSGRQETQYF
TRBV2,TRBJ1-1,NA,CASRVGGALSTEAFF
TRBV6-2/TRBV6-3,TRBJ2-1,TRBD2,CASSLLGGGAEQFF
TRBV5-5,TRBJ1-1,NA,CASSLWDNALNTEAFF
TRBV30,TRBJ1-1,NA,CAWSVSPLGTEAFF
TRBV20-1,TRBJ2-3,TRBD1,CSALGQGEGDTQYF
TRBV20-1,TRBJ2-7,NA,CSVINAYEQYF
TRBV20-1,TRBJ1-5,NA,CSLLIDSLSNQPQHF
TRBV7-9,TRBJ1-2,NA,CASSLADGGYGYTF
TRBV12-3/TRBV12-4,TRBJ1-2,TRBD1,CASSPVGDRGYGYTF
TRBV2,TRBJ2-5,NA,CAGTERPEKTQYF
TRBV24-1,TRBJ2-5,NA,CATSDTPADATQETQYF
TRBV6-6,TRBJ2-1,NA,CASSYLLAPVPNEQFF
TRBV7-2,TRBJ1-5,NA,CASSLEPGNQPQHF
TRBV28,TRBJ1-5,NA,CASTVMGNQPQHF
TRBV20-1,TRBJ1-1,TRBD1,CSTGGNTEAFF
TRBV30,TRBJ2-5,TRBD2,CAWSALAGGETQYF
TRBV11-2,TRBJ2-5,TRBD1,CASSPWDRGGTQYF
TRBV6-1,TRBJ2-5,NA,CASSRATTSMVRETQYF
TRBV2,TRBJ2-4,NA,CASGGQLYIQYF
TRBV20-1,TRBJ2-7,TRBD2,CSAISGSSYEQYF
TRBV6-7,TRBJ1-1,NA,CASSCLQGRRDTEAFF
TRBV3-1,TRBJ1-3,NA,CASSPMDRPGNTIYF
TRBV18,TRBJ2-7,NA,CASSQDRYEQYF
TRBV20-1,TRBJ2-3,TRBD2,CSAPRTSGGGDTQYF
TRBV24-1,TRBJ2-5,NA,CATSDSSGPGETQYF
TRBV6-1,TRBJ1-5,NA,CASRGYSNQPQHF
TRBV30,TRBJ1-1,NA,CAWSRGGGTEAFF
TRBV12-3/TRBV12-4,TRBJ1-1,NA,CASSGGARGEAFF
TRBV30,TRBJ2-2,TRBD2,CAWRSGGVMELFF
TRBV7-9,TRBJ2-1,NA,CASSSGGRDYNEQFF
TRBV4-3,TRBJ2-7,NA,CASSQDRSYSYEQYF
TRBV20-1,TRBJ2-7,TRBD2,CSARGVAGGSYEQYF
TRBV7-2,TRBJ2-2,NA,CASSLEAETANTGELFF
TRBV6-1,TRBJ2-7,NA,CARRAADLVVREQYF
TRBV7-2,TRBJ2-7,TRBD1,CATSRSGTGVLLYEQYF
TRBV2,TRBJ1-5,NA,CASTLSSNQPQHF
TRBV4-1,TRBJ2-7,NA,CASSQEVPDSYEQYF